The 19 T cell receptor beta chains reported below all come from one sample, sequenced in a study of control samples from healthy donors and cancer patients. Measured with immunoSEQ multiplex PCR; TCRdb has only the in-frame clones, and not every one. This sample yields 95,000 to 110,000 clones, of which around 89% are seen a single time; about 18% belongs to the top ten. Sequencing was done on a sample of PBMCs. The receptors come from a man in his 60s with lung cancer.

CDR3 DNA: TGTGCCAGCACGCGGACAGTCCAGGAGACCCAGTACTTC. Residues: CASTRTVQETQYF. The rearrangement uses TRBV12-3 or TRBV12-4 and TRBJ2-5; D may be TRBD1 (6 bases). The CDR3 totals 13 residues. V lost 7 bases and J 5 bases, leaving 14 bases between the germline ends.

The chain uses TRBV29-1 and TRBJ2-1; 7 nucleotides line up with TRBD2. Germline V gene sequence: CDR1 SQVTM, CDR2 ANQGSEA. This CDR3 contains 14 residues. Trimming at V came to 2 bases and at J to 6 bases, leaving 7 bases not matched to a gene. CDR3 protein: CSVESGEEFNEQFF. DNA of the CDR3: TGCAGCGTTGAAAGCGGGGAAGAATTCAATGAGCAGTTCTTC.

The chain links TRBV4-1 to TRBJ2-5, with 7 positions matching TRBD1. The germline V gene encodes CDR1 MGHRA and CDR2 YSYEKL. There are 15 residues in the CDR3. Trimming cost V 1 base and J 3 bases; bases outside gene matches: 5. The CDR3 loop reads CASSQGPGQKETQYF. The DNA for the CDR3 is TGCGCCAGCAGCCAAGGCCCGGGACAGAAAGAGACCCAGTACTTC.

The V call is TRBV30, the J call TRBJ1-2, with D maybe TRBD1 (6 bases). This CDR3 has 13 amino acids. Germline CDR1 GTSNPN, CDR2 SVGIG (reference sequence). With 0 bases removed from V and 8 bases from J, the gap between germline ends came to 13 bases. CDR3 in DNA: TGTGCCTGGAGTGTACAGGGCAGGGGCGGCTACACCTTC. Its protein is CAWSVQGRGGYTF.

V and J are TRBV15 and TRBJ1-5; TRBD1 matches 7 bases. J was trimmed by 0 bases and V by 0 bases; bases with no gene match: 5. The CDR3 extends over 17 amino acids. CDR1 LNHNV and CDR2 YYDKDF come from the germline V gene (reference sequence). CDR3 nucleotides: TGTGCCACCAGCAGAGATAGGCAGGGGGATAGCAATCAGCCCCAGCATTTT. Translating gives CATSRDRQGDSNQPQHF.

This clone has just one count. This rearrangement joins TRBV7-8 to TRBJ2-1, with 9 bases aligning to TRBD2. V was pared by 3 bases and J by 6 bases, with 6 bases of the junction left unmatched. Germline CDR1 SGHVS, CDR2 FQNEAQ. The CDR3 runs to 15 residues. CDR3 sequence reads: CASSLGTSFLNEQFF. The CDR3 nucleotides read TGTGCCAGCAGCTTGGGGACTAGCTTCCTCAATGAGCAGTTCTTC.

V gene TRBV6-6 combines with J gene TRBJ1-1, with D tentatively TRBD1 (5 bases). The V end lost 8 bases, the J end lost 6 bases, and 10 bases lay between the germline ends. CDR1 and CDR2 (germline): MNHNY, SVGAGI (reference sequence). The CDR3 is 11 residues long. CDR3 protein: CASGDRPEAFF. The CDR3 bases are TGTGCCAGCGGGGACCGACCTGAAGCTTTCTTT.

V usage is TRBV5-1 and J usage is TRBJ1-4; no clear D. V lost 3 bases and J lost 6, with 18 bases in between. Germline V lookup: CDR1 SGHRS, CDR2 YFSETQ. CDR3 length equals 16 residues. The CDR3: CASSSGPNVNDEKLFF. The CDR3 bases are TGCGCCAGCAGCTCAGGACCGAACGTAAATGATGAAAAACTGTTTTTT.

The chain combines TRBV6-5 with TRBJ1-2; possibly TRBD1 for D (5 bases). There are 13 residues in the CDR3. Germline-derived CDR1 and CDR2 are MNHEY and SVGAGI. The V end lost 0 bases, the J end lost 5 bases, and 7 bases lay between the germline ends. The chain's CDR3 is CASSYSTVYGYTF. The CDR3 coding sequence is TGTGCCAGCAGTTACTCGACAGTTTATGGCTACACCTTC.

CDR3 DNA sequence: TGTGCCAGCAGCGGACAAACTAACTATGGCTACACCTTC. Its protein is CASSGQTNYGYTF. The chain uses TRBV11-3 and TRBJ1-2; D perhaps matches TRBD1 (5 bases). CDR3 length: 13 residues. V was pared by 5 bases and J by 0 bases, with 7 bases between. Germline-derived CDR1 and CDR2 are SGHNT and YENEEA.

This chain joins TRBV5-6 and TRBJ2-2; TRBD2 matches at 9 bases. V trimming: 1 base; J trimming: 5 bases; junction bases outside the gene matches: 12. Germline CDR1 SGHDT, CDR2 YYEEEE. CDR3 length equals 18 residues. DNA of the CDR3: TGTGCCAGCAGCTTGCGCGGTAGCGGGGGTGGTCGAACCGGGGAGCTGTTTTTT. Amino acids: CASSLRGSGGGRTGELFF.

This chain joins TRBV7-8 and TRBJ2-2; possible D gene TRBD1, 5 bases. The CDR3 covers 14 residues. Germline V gives CDR1 SGHVS, CDR2 FQNEAQ. Trimming cost V 5 bases and J 5 bases, with 12 bases left between them. The CDR3 bases are TGTGCCAGCAGCCCCGACAGACCAACCGGGGAGCTGTTTTTT. Translated, it gives CASSPDRPTGELFF. Filled out from reference TRBV7-8 and TRBJ2-2, the complete variable domain reads GAGVSQSPRYKVAKRGQDVALRCDPISGHVSLFWYQQALGQGPEFLTYFQNEAQLDKSGLPSDRFFAERPEGSVSTLKIQRTQQEDSAVYLCASSPDRPTGELFFGEGSRLTVL.

The CDR3 bases are TGTGCCAGCAGTTCTATCCGGGACAGACTCAGGGATGAGCAGTTCTTC. Amino acid sequence: CASSSIRDRLRDEQFF. This rearrangement joins TRBV27 to TRBJ2-1; TRBD1 matches at 7 bases. From germline, CDR1 is MNHEY and CDR2 SMNVEV (reference sequence). V shed 4 bases and J 8 bases; nucleotides not matched to a gene: 14. This CDR3 spans 16 amino acids.

The genes are TRBV27 and TRBJ2-5; TRBD1 is a possible D gene (6 bases). The CDR3 has 12 residues. Trimming took 6 bases from V and 8 from J, leaving 13 bases between them. Germline V CDR1 and CDR2: MNHEY, SMNVEV (reference sequence). Here the CDR3 reads CASRSTGNTQYF. The CDR3 coding sequence is TGTGCCAGCAGAAGTACAGGGAATACCCAGTACTTC.

The CDR3 loop is CASKDSNNSPLHF. DNA of the CDR3: TGTGCCAGTAAGGACAGCAATAATTCACCCCTCCACTTT. V and J are TRBV6-6 and TRBJ1-6; D perhaps matches TRBD1 (6 bases). CDR1 is MNHNY and CDR2 is SVGAGI in the germline V gene (reference sequence). The CDR3 runs 13 residues. V was trimmed by 9 bases and J by 5 bases, leaving 11 bases between them.

The V gene is TRBV7-8, the J gene TRBJ1-4; weak D call: TRBD1 (6 bases). Germline lookup yields CDR1 SGHVS and CDR2 FQNEAQ. V shed 1 base and J shed 8 bases, with 17 bases lying between them. CDR3 length: 16 amino acids. The CDR3 reads CASSLVGAGDDEKLFF. The CDR3 DNA reads as TGTGCCAGCAGCTTAGTAGGGGCAGGGGACGACGAAAAACTGTTTTTT.

This chain joins TRBV5-4 and TRBJ1-2, with D possibly matching TRBD1 (5 bases). V was shortened by 4 bases and J by 4 bases, with 17 bases between the two germline ends. This CDR3 comprises 15 residues. Germline values: CDR1 SGHNT, CDR2 YYREEE (reference sequence). The CDR3 here is CASSPDGTEPYGYTF. CDR3 coding DNA: TGTGCCAGCAGCCCCGATGGGACGGAACCCTATGGCTACACCTTC.

The chain joins TRBV9 to TRBJ2-7; D call uncertain. Germline V lookup: CDR1 SGDLS, CDR2 YYNGEE. The CDR3 spans 16 residues. Trimming removed 4 bases at V and 2 bases at J, with 19 bases between. CDR3 in DNA: TGTGCCAGCAGCCCTCCCGTCTTGGTTGTTACCTACGAGCAGTACTTC. It is translated as CASSPPVLVVTYEQYF.

The chain carries TRBV24-1 and TRBJ2-2; 9 nucleotides match TRBD1. The CDR3 covers 16 residues. Losses at the gene ends were 4 bases for V and 2 bases for J; bases not matched to a gene: 4. Germline-derived CDR1 and CDR2 are KGHDR and SFDVKD. The CDR3 protein is CATSDSDRGNTGELFF. CDR3 DNA sequence: TGTGCCACCAGTGACTCGGACAGGGGAAACACCGGGGAGCTGTTTTTT.